The 9 T cell receptor beta chains presented below share a single source sample, sequenced in a study of blood T cell repertoires in COVID-19. Some clones are missing from TCRdb's copy, which holds only in-frame ones; the method was immunoSEQ multiplex PCR. Of 140,000 or so clones in the sample, 75% to 85% were seen once. Material for sequencing was peripheral blood. These receptors were collected from a man between 60 and 75 years old with acute or convalescent COVID-19.

This chain uses TRBV6-5 with TRBJ2-7, with 7 nucleotides matching TRBD1. CDR1 is MNHEY and CDR2 is SVGAGI in the germline V gene. The CDR3 is made up of 12 amino acids. Trimming at V came to 6 bases and at J to 6 bases, leaving 5 bases not matched to a gene. The CDR3: CASRGDSAEQYF. The CDR3 DNA reads TGTGCCAGCAGGGGGGACAGCGCCGAGCAGTACTTC.

The chain combines TRBV2 with TRBJ1-1; D is uncertain. V was trimmed by 4 bases and J by 5 bases, leaving 11 bases between them. The CDR3 extends over 13 amino acids. CDR1 and CDR2 (germline): SNHLY, FYNNEI. The CDR3 nucleotides are TGTGCCAGCAGTGTGGGCCGACGAACTGAAGCTTTCTTT. It yields the protein CASSVGRRTEAFF.

The chain uses TRBV6-4 and TRBJ2-7, with 12 bases matching TRBD2. The CDR3 spans 14 residues. V was pared by 7 bases and J by 5 bases, with 6 bases of the junction left unmatched. Germline-derived CDR1 and CDR2 are MRHNA and SNTAGT. The chain's CDR3 is CASNGLAGSHEQYF. The CDR3 nucleotides read TGTGCCAGCAACGGACTAGCGGGATCCCACGAGCAGTACTTC.

The chain uses TRBV4-2 and TRBJ2-1, with 10 bases matching TRBD2. CDR1 and CDR2 (germline): LGHNA, YNFKEQ. The CDR3 covers 17 residues. After removal of 1 base from V and 8 bases from J, the junction contained 11 bases not matched to a gene. The CDR3 nucleotides read TGTGCCAGCAGCCAAGGGCCTCTAGCGGGAGATTTATATGAGCAGTTCTTC. Residues: CASSQGPLAGDLYEQFF.

The V gene is TRBV19, the J gene TRBJ2-5, with D unresolved. Trimming shortened V by 1 base and J by 1 base, and 13 bases separated the two germline ends. The CDR3 consists of 16 residues. Germline CDR1 reads LNHDA; CDR2 reads SQIVND (reference sequence). DNA of the CDR3: TGTGCCAGTAGTATAGTTAAATTCACTCCCCAAGAGACCCAGTACTTC. It specifies CASSIVKFTPQETQYF.

This sequence joins TRBV6-5 and TRBJ1-5; 7 positions agree with TRBD1. The CDR3 sequence is 15 residues long. CDR1 MNHEY and CDR2 SVGAGI come from the germline V gene. The V gene end was trimmed by 2 bases and the J gene end by 7 bases; junction bases not matched to a gene: 8. The CDR3 DNA reads TGTGCCAGCAGTTACCAATCGGACAGGAGGCAGCCCCAGCATTTT. Protein sequence: CASSYQSDRRQPQHF.

This sequence joins TRBV12-3 or TRBV12-4 and TRBJ2-1; TRBD2 aligns across 7 bases. The CDR3 is 13 amino acids. The junction had 2 bases not matched to a gene; V was cut back by 8 bases and J by 1 base. CDR3 sequence: CASLAVSYNEQFF. CDR3 nucleotides: TGTGCCAGCCTAGCGGTATCCTACAATGAGCAGTTCTTC.

This chain joins TRBV7-6 and TRBJ2-2, with D perhaps matching TRBD1 (6 bases). This CDR3 is built from 17 residues. Germline V gene lookup returns CDR1 SGHVS and CDR2 FNYEAQ. V was clipped by 5 bases and J by 2 bases, with 18 bases between them. The CDR3 sequence is CASSPQAAGVNTGELFF. CDR3 DNA: TGTGCCAGCAGCCCCCAGGCGGCAGGGGTAAACACCGGGGAGCTGTTTTTT.

The gene calls are TRBV7-3 and TRBJ2-2; D ambiguous. This CDR3 contains 14 residues. CDR1 is SGHTA, CDR2 FQGTGA, per germline. The V and J ends lost 6 bases and 6 bases respectively, with 14 bases between them. The CDR3 region is CASRPTEVPGELFF. For the CDR3, the DNA is TGTGCCAGCAGACCCACTGAAGTTCCCGGGGAGCTGTTTTTT.